The 30 T cell receptor beta chains in this list originate from one sample, sequenced in a study of cytomegalovirus exposure and HLA in healthy donors. This PCR relied on a set of 60 Vbeta primers and 13 Jbeta primers. TCRdb keeps only in-frame clones here, not all; method: immunoSEQ multiplex PCR. This sample's clone table lists about 190,000 clones. Sequences were obtained from PBMCs. The source is a man in his thirties or forties in good health and CMV-seronegative.

The rearrangement links TRBV10-3 to TRBJ1-1; weak D call: TRBD1 (6 bases). Germline CDR1 reads ENHRY; CDR2 reads SYGVKD. The ends were cut back, 4 bases at V and 2 bases at J, with 14 bases in the middle. CDR3 length equals 15 residues. The CDR3 DNA is TGTGCCATCAGTGGGTCGGACAGCCTAAACACTGAAGCTTTCTTT. It codes for CAISGSDSLNTEAFF.

The chain recombines TRBV30 with TRBJ1-3; D unclear. Trimming shortened V by 4 bases and J by 0 bases, and 13 bases separated the two germline ends. Germline V gene sequence: CDR1 GTSNPN, CDR2 SVGIG (reference sequence). CDR3 length: 15 residues. The CDR3 bases are TGTGCCTGGACGGCAGGCCTATTCTCTGGAAACACCATATATTTT. It specifies CAWTAGLFSGNTIYF.

The chain employs TRBV2 and TRBJ1-5; 9 bases fit TRBD1. J lost 2 bases, V lost 6 bases, and 8 bases had no gene match. This CDR3 is built from 16 residues. Germline CDR1 and CDR2: SNHLY and FYNNEI. CDR3 loop: CASSVQGARGNQPQHF. CDR3 coding DNA: TGTGCCAGCAGCGTACAGGGGGCGCGGGGCAATCAGCCCCAGCATTTT.

V and J are TRBV30 and TRBJ2-7, with 9 bases matching TRBD2. CDR3 size: 17 residues. Per the germline V gene, CDR1 is GTSNPN and CDR2 is SVGIG (reference sequence). The V gene end was trimmed by 0 bases and the J gene end by 0 bases; junction bases not matched to a gene: 9. This chain's CDR3 is CAWSVASSGRSSYEQYF. CDR3 bases: TGTGCCTGGAGTGTAGCAAGCAGCGGGAGGAGCTCCTACGAGCAGTACTTC.

The chain recombines TRBV2 with TRBJ2-5, with 9 nucleotides matching TRBD2. The CDR3 runs 14 residues. Germline assignment: CDR1 SNHLY and CDR2 FYNNEI. Germline trimming cut 4 bases from V and 5 bases from J; bases unmatched to any gene: 5. CDR3 in amino acids: CASSGNSGGETQYF. The CDR3 coding sequence is TGTGCCAGCAGTGGCAATAGCGGGGGTGAGACCCAGTACTTC.

The V gene is TRBV4-1, the J gene TRBJ1-1; 8 nucleotides align to TRBD1. The germline V gene encodes CDR1 MGHRA and CDR2 YSYEKL. V gave up 0 bases and J gave up 8 bases; unmatched junction bases: 2. This CDR3 spans 13 amino acids. CDR3 protein: CASSQEGTGEAFF. The CDR3 DNA reads TGCGCCAGCAGCCAAGAAGGGACAGGCGAAGCTTTCTTT.

Points on this clone: Additional DNA sequences in this sample encode the identical CDR3. The genes are TRBV30 and TRBJ2-3; no firm D call. This CDR3 has 13 amino acids. V was shortened by 0 bases and J by 3 bases, with 7 bases between the two germline ends. CDR1 is GTSNPN and CDR2 is SVGIG in the germline V gene (reference sequence). CDR3 DNA: TGTGCCTGGAGTGTCCGGTCTACAGATACGCAGTATTTT. Residues: CAWSVRSTDTQYF.

The chain couples TRBV5-6 to TRBJ2-2; 7 bases are a match to TRBD1. CDR3 size: 17 residues. The V gene end was trimmed by 4 bases and the J gene end by 5 bases; junction bases not matched to a gene: 14. CDR1 and CDR2 from the germline V gene are SGHDT and YYEEEE. The CDR3 is CASSPPRGQAGTGELFF. DNA of the CDR3: TGTGCCAGCAGCCCGCCCAGAGGACAGGCAGGGACCGGGGAGCTGTTTTTT.

V gene TRBV18 combines with J gene TRBJ1-5; the D is unclear. The V and J ends lost 3 bases and 5 bases respectively, with 17 bases between them. This CDR3 contains 16 residues. Germline V gene sequence: CDR1 KGHSH, CDR2 LQKENI. This chain's CDR3 is CASSPFERALDQPQHF. The CDR3 coding sequence is TGTGCCAGCTCACCCTTTGAGCGGGCCCTGGATCAGCCCCAGCATTTT.

CDR3: CASTLISGTGELFF. Here the CDR3 DNA reads TGCGCCAGCACCTTAATTTCGGGCACCGGGGAGCTGTTTTTT. The V gene is TRBV4-1, the J gene TRBJ2-2; D gene unclear. Trimming pared 7 bases from V and 4 bases from J, leaving 13 bases between. The CDR3 is made up of 14 amino acids. CDR1 MGHRA and CDR2 YSYEKL come from the germline V gene.

V and J are TRBV25-1 and TRBJ2-5, with 10 bases aligning to TRBD1. The J call may be wrong; the DNA end is better matched by TRBJ2-7. Per germline, CDR1 MGHDK and CDR2 SYGVNS. The CDR3 runs to 14 residues. CDR3 residues: CASSDWDRGYEQYF. DNA of the CDR3: TGTGCCAGCAGTGATTGGGACAGGGGTTACGAGCAGTACTTC.

The rearrangement uses TRBV15 and TRBJ2-5, with 7 bases lining up with TRBD2. Germline lookup yields CDR1 LNHNV and CDR2 YYDKDF (reference sequence). The CDR3 totals 14 residues. Unmatched junction bases numbered 10, after V lost 1 base and J lost 11 bases. The CDR3 loop reads CATSRAGGLREQYF. The CDR3 DNA is TGTGCCACCAGCAGAGCGGGGGGACTACGGGAGCAGTACTTC.

The chain employs TRBV7-9 and TRBJ1-2; 10 nucleotides align to TRBD1. The germline V gene encodes CDR1 SEHNR and CDR2 FQNEAQ (reference sequence). J was trimmed by 8 bases and V by 5 bases; bases with no gene match: 17. CDR3 size: 17 residues. The CDR3 loop reads CASSVRDRGTRPAGYTF. Here the CDR3 DNA reads TGTGCCAGCAGCGTCCGGGACAGGGGTACTCGGCCGGCCGGCTACACCTTC.

The V call is TRBV9, the J call TRBJ2-7, with 10 bases fitting TRBD2. Germline CDR1 reads SGDLS; CDR2 reads YYNGEE. This CDR3 has 16 residues. The ends lost 0 bases at V and 0 bases at J; junction bases unmatched: 3. CDR3 protein: CASSVAASGGSYEQYF. The DNA of the CDR3 is TGTGCCAGCAGCGTAGCGGCTAGCGGGGGCTCCTACGAGCAGTACTTC.

CDR3 nucleotides: TGTGCCAGCACCTACAGGGTTCTAGGCACCGGGGAGCTGTTTTTT. This sequence encodes CASTYRVLGTGELFF. The gene calls are TRBV2 and TRBJ2-2, with D tentatively TRBD1 (6 bases). This CDR3 has 15 residues. With 7 bases removed from V and 4 bases from J, the gap between germline ends came to 16 bases. Germline assignment: CDR1 SNHLY and CDR2 FYNNEI.

Points on this clone: This sample includes further DNA sequences coding for the same CDR3. This chain links TRBV6-5 with TRBJ1-5; possible D gene TRBD1, 6 bases. The V gene lost 4 bases and the J gene lost 6 bases, with 13 bases spanning the gap. Germline V gene data show CDR1 as MNHEY and CDR2 as SVGAGI. The length of the CDR3 is 14 residues. The CDR3 sequence: CASSSTGLGQPQHF. The CDR3 nucleotides are TGTGCCAGCAGTTCCACAGGGTTGGGTCAGCCCCAGCATTTT.

The rearrangement uses TRBV29-1 and TRBJ2-5; D is possibly TRBD2 (7 bases). The DNA end is more similar to TRBJ2-7, so the J call may be wrong. The CDR3 consists of 13 residues. CDR1 is SQVTM, CDR2 ANQGSEA, per germline. CDR3 sequence (DNA): TGCAGCGCGGCGGGGGCCGCTGGCCTCGAGCAGTACTTC. Translated, it gives CSAAGAAGLEQYF.

The chain couples TRBV28 to TRBJ1-2, with D possibly being TRBD1 (5 bases). V shed 5 bases and J shed 1 base, with 11 bases lying between them. Germline CDR1 is MDHEN and CDR2 is SYDVKM. The CDR3 loop spans 14 amino acids. DNA of the CDR3: TGTGCCAGCAGTAAGGCCGGGGGTAACTATGGCTACACCTTC. It specifies CASSKAGGNYGYTF.

The chain carries TRBV7-2 and TRBJ2-3, with 8 bases matching TRBD2. The CDR3 is made up of 18 amino acids. Germline assignment: CDR1 SGHTA and CDR2 FQGNSA. The J segment lost 4 bases and the V segment lost 1 base, leaving 13 bases of the junction unmatched. The DNA for the CDR3 is TGTGCCAGCAGCTTAGGGTTAGTAGCGGGGATGAATGCAGATACGCAGTATTTT. Protein product: CASSLGLVAGMNADTQYF.

This chain uses TRBV10-3 with TRBJ2-7, with TRBD1 identical over 7 bases. The CDR3 consists of 15 residues. V dropped 0 bases and J dropped 0; count of bases not matched to a gene: 2. From germline, CDR1 is ENHRY and CDR2 SYGVKD. Written as DNA, the CDR3 is TGTGCCATCAGTGAGTCGGACAGGTTCTCCTACGAGCAGTACTTC. Protein: CAISESDRFSYEQYF.

This chain joins TRBV6-1 and TRBJ1-2; 8 nucleotides align to TRBD1. J lost 12 bases, V lost 6 bases, and 18 bases had no gene match. The V gene's germline CDR1 is MNHNS and CDR2 SASEGT. This CDR3 contains 15 residues. The CDR3 DNA sequence: TGTGCCAGCAGCCCCATCCCGGACAGGGTTGTCGCGGACACCTTC. Translated, it gives CASSPIPDRVVADTF.

V gene TRBV19 combines with J gene TRBJ1-1, with D possibly matching TRBD1 (6 bases). Per the germline V gene, CDR1 is LNHDA and CDR2 is SQIVND (reference sequence). V was shortened by 4 bases and J by 0 bases, with 12 bases between the two germline ends. The CDR3 is 15 amino acids. Written as DNA, the CDR3 is TGTGCCAGTAGTACCCGACAGGTCGTGAACACTGAAGCTTTCTTT. Protein: CASSTRQVVNTEAFF. Looking up the rest from reference TRBV19 and TRBJ1-1 gives the full variable domain: DGGITQSPKYLFRKEGQNVTLSCEQNLNHDAMYWYRQDPGQGLRLIYYSQIVNDFQKGDIAEGYSVSREKKESFPLTVTSAQKNPTAFYLCASSTRQVVNTEAFFGQGTRLTVV.

This sequence joins TRBV4-3 and TRBJ2-6; 10 bases match TRBD1. Germline lookup yields CDR1 LGHNA and CDR2 YSLEER. This CDR3 spans 18 amino acids. V lost 4 bases to trimming and J lost 1 base; unmatched junction nucleotides: 7. The CDR3 nucleotides read TGCGCCAGCAGCCCAAGGGGACAGGGGTTTTCTGGGGCCAACGTCCTGACTTTC. The encoded protein is CASSPRGQGFSGANVLTF.

The CDR3 spells CASSFPTGGGDTQYF. The CDR3 nucleotides read TGTGCCAGCAGCTTTCCAACGGGGGGGGGAGATACGCAGTATTTT. The chain is built from TRBV5-4 and TRBJ2-3, with 8 bases matching TRBD2. The CDR3 loop spans 15 amino acids. The germline V gene has CDR1 SGHNT and CDR2 YYREEE (reference sequence). J was trimmed by 5 bases and V by 2 bases; bases with no gene match: 7.

The chain recombines TRBV29-1 with TRBJ2-3; D is unclear. V dropped 3 bases and J dropped 4 bases, with 8 bases sitting between them. This CDR3 spans 12 amino acids. Looked up from germline, CDR1 is SQVTM and CDR2 is ANQGSEA. CDR3 region: CSVDTVSDTQYF. CDR3 in DNA: TGCAGCGTTGATACAGTTTCAGATACGCAGTATTTT.

The CDR3 loop reads CATSVDSNTDTQYF. The CDR3 nucleotides are TGTGCCACCAGTGTCGACTCTAACACAGATACGCAGTATTTT. The chain recombines TRBV15 with TRBJ2-3; no definite D call. Germline CDR1 LNHNV, CDR2 YYDKDF (reference sequence). V lost 6 bases and J lost 2, with 12 bases in between. The CDR3 is made up of 14 amino acids. Complete variable domain (other parts from reference TRBV15 and TRBJ2-3): DAMVIQNPRYQVTQFGKPVTLSCSQTLNHNVMYWYQQKSSQAPKLLFHYYDKDFNNEADTPDNFQSRRPNTSFCFLDIRSPGLGDTAMYLCATSVDSNTDTQYFGPGTRLTVL.

The V call is TRBV6-5, the J call TRBJ2-7; possible D gene TRBD1, 6 bases. Germline assignment: CDR1 MNHEY and CDR2 SVGAGI. The germline V and J ends were trimmed by 5 bases and 0 bases, with 8 bases remaining between them. The CDR3 is made up of 13 amino acids. CDR3 residues: CASSRDISYEQYF. For the CDR3, the DNA is TGTGCCAGCAGTAGGGACATCTCCTACGAGCAGTACTTC.

V usage is TRBV4-1 and J usage is TRBJ2-1; D unclear. Trimming shortened V by 1 base and J by 0 bases, and 7 bases separated the two germline ends. The CDR3 extends over 15 amino acids. The germline V gene encodes CDR1 MGHRA and CDR2 YSYEKL. The CDR3 sequence is CASSQGHSSYNEQFF. The CDR3, as DNA: TGCGCCAGCAGCCAAGGACACAGCTCCTACAATGAGCAGTTCTTC.

This CDR3 is CASSQGAGTANTEAFF. CDR3 bases: TGCGCCAGCAGCCAAGGTGCCGGGACAGCGAACACTGAAGCTTTCTTT. The chain joins TRBV4-3 to TRBJ1-1; 7 nucleotides match TRBD1. Losses at the gene ends were 1 base for V and 1 base for J; bases not matched to a gene: 6. The CDR3 is made up of 16 amino acids. Germline V lookup: CDR1 LGHNA, CDR2 YSLEER.

The J gene is TRBJ2-2, the V gene TRBV1; the table's D gene call, TRBD2, was not cross checked with the DNA. TRBV1 is an annotated pseudogene. The CDR3 covers 15 residues. CDR3 in amino acids: CTSSPSGRGTGELFF. As DNA, the CDR3 is TGCACCAGCAGCCCTAGCGGGAGGGGTACCGGGGAGCTGTTTTTT.